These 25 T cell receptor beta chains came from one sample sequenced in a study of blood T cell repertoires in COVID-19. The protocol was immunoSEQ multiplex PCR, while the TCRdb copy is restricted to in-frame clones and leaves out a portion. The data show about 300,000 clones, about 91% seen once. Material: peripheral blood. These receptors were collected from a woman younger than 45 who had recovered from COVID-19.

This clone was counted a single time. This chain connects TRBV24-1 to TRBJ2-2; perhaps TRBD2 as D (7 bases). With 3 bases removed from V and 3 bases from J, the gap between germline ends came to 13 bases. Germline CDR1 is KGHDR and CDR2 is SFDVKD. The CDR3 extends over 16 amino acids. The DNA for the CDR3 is TGTGCCACCAGTGATGCGGGGGCCCGTGACACCGGGGAGCTGTTTTTT. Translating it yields CATSDAGARDTGELFF.

The CDR3 DNA reads as TGTGCCAGTAATCTAGCGGGGGACGGGGAGCTGTTTTTT. Protein: CASNLAGDGELFF. The chain combines TRBV7-2 with TRBJ2-2, with 10 bases matching TRBD2. V trimming: 9 bases; J trimming: 7 bases; junction bases outside the gene matches: 5. The CDR3 sequence is 13 residues long. Germline loops: CDR1 SGHTA, CDR2 FQGNSA.

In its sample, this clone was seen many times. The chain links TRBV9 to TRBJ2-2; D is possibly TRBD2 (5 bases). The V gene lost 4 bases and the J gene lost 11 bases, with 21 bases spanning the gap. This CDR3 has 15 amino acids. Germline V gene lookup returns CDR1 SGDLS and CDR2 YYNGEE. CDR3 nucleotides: TGTGCCAGCAGCCGGGGAGACATGACCGTAAGCGAGCTGTTTTTT. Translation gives CASSRGDMTVSELFF.

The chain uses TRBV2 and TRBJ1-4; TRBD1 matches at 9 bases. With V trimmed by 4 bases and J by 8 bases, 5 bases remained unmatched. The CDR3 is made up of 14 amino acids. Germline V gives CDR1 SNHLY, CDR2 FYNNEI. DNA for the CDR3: TGTGCCAGCAGTGTCCGGACAGGGGAGGAAAAACTGTTTTTT. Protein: CASSVRTGEEKLFF.

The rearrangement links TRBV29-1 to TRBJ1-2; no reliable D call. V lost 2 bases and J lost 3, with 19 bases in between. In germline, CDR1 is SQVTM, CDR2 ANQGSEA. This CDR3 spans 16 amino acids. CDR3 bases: TGCAGCGTTGAAACTTCAATGGCCCTAGAGGACTATGGCTACACCTTC. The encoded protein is CSVETSMALEDYGYTF.

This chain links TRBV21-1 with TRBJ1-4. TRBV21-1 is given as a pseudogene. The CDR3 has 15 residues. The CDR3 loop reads CASSARGGRGEKLFF. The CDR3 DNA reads TGTGCCAGCAGCGCCCGGGGTGGGAGGGGTGAAAAACTGTTTTTT.

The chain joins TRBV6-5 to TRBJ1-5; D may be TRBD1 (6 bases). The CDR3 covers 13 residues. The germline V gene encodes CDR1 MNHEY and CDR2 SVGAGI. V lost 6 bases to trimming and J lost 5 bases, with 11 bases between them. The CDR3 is CASRQGLDQPQHF. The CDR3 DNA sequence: TGTGCCAGCAGACAGGGTCTGGATCAGCCCCAGCATTTT.

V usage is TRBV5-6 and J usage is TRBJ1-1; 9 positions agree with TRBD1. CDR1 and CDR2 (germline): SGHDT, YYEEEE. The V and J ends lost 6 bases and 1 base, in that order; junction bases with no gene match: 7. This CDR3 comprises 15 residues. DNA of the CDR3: TGTGCCAGCAACTCGGGACAGGGCCGGAACACTGAAGCTTTCTTT. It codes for CASNSGQGRNTEAFF.

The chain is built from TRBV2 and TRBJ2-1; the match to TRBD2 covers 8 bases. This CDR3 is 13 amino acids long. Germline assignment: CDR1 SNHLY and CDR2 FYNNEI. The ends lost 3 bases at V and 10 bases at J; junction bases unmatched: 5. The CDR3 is CASSDNSGTEQFF. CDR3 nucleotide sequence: TGTGCCAGCAGTGATAATAGCGGGACCGAGCAGTTCTTC.

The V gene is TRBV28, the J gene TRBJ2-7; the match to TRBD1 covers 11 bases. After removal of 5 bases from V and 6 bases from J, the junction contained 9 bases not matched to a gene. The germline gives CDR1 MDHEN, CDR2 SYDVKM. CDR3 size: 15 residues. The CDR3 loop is CASSLGQGEVVEQYF. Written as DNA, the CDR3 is TGTGCCAGCAGTCTGGGACAGGGGGAGGTTGTCGAGCAGTACTTC.

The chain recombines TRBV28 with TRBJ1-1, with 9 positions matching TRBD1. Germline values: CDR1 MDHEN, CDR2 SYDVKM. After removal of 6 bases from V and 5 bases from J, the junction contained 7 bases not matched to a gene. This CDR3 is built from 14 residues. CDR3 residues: CASSYGQGSTEAFF. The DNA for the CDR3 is TGTGCCAGCAGCTATGGACAGGGGAGTACTGAAGCTTTCTTT.

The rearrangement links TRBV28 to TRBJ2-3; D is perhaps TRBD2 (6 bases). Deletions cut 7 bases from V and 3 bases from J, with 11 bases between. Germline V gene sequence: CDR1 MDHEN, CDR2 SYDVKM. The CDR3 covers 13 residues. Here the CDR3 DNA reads TGTGCCAGCAACGCGGGGAGAACAGATACGCAGTATTTT. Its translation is CASNAGRTDTQYF.

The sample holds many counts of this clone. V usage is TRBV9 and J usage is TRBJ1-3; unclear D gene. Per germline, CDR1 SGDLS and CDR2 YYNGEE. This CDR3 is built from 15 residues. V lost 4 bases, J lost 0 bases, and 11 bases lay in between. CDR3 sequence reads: CASSTKTYSGNTIYF. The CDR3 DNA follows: TGTGCCAGCAGCACTAAAACATACTCTGGAAACACCATATATTTT.

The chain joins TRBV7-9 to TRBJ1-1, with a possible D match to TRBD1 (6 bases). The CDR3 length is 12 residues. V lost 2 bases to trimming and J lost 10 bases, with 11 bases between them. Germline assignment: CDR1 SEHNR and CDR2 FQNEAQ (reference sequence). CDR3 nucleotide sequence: TGTGCCAGCAGCTTACCGGACAGTGGAGCTTTCTTT. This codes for CASSLPDSGAFF.

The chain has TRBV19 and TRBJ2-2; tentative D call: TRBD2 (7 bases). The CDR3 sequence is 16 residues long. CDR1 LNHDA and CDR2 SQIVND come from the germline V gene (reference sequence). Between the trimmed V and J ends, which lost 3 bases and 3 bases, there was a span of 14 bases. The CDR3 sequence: CASSIWGGADTGELFF. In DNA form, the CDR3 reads TGTGCCAGTAGTATTTGGGGGGGCGCGGACACCGGGGAGCTGTTTTTT.

Here the CDR3 DNA reads TGTGCCAGTAGTCCTTCTATCCGGGACAGGGGGCTAAATGAGCAGTTCTTC. The encoded protein is CASSPSIRDRGLNEQFF. The chain joins TRBV19 to TRBJ2-1, with 12 bases fitting TRBD1. J was trimmed by 7 bases and V by 5 bases; bases with no gene match: 12. The CDR3 has 17 residues. Per germline, CDR1 LNHDA and CDR2 SQIVND (reference sequence).

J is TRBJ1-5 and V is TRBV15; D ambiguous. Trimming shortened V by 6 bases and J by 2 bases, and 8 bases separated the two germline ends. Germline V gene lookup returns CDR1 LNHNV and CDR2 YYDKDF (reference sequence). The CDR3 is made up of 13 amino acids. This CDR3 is CATSVSGNQPQHF. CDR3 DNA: TGTGCCACCAGTGTGTCAGGCAATCAGCCCCAGCATTTT.

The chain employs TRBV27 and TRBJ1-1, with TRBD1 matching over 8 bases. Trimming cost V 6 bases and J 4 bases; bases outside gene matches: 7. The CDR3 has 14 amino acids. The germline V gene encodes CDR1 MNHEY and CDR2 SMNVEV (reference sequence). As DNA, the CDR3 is TGTGCCAGCAGCAGTAACAGGGGGGCCACTGAAGCTTTCTTT. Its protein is CASSSNRGATEAFF.

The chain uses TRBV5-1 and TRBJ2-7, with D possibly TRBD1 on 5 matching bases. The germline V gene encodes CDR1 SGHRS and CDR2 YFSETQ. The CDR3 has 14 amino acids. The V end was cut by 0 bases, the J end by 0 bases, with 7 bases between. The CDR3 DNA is TGCGCCAGCAGCTTGGAAGGGGCCTCCTACGAGCAGTACTTC. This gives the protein CASSLEGASYEQYF.

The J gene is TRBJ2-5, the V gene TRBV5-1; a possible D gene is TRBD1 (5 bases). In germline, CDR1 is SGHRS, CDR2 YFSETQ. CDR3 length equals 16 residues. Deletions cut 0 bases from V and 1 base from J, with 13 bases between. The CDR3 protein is CASSLDPTALQETQYF. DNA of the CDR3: TGCGCCAGCAGCTTGGATCCGACAGCCCTCCAAGAGACCCAGTACTTC. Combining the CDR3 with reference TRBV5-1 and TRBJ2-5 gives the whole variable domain KAGVTQTPRYLIKTRGQQVTLSCSPISGHRSVSWYQQTPGQGLQFLFEYFSETQRNKGNFPGRFSGRQFSNSRSEMNVSTLELGDSALYLCASSLDPTALQETQYFGPGTRLLVL.

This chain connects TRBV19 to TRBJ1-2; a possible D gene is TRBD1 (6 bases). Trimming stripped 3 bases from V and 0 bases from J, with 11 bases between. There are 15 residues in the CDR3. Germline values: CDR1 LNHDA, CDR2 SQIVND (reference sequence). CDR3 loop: CASSIFGTPNYGYTF. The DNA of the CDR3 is TGTGCCAGTAGTATTTTCGGGACACCTAACTATGGCTACACCTTC.

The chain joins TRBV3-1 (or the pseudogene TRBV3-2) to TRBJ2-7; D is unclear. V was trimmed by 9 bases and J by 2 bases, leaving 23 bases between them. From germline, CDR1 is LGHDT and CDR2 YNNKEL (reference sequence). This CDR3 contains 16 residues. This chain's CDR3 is CASFNPPRGGTYEQYF. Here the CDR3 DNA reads TGTGCCAGTTTCAACCCCCCTCGAGGCGGCACCTACGAGCAGTACTTC.

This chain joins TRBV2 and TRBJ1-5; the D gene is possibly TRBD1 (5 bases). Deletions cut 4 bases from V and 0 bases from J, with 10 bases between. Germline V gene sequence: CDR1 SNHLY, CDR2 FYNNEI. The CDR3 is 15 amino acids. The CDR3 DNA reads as TGTGCCAGCAGTGGACAGCACCGTAGCAATCAGCCCCAGCATTTT. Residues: CASSGQHRSNQPQHF.

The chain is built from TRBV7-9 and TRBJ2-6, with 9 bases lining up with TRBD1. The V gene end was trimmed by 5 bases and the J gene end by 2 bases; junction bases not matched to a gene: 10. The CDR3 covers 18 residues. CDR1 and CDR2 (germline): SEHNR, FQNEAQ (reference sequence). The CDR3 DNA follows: TGTGCCAGCAGCGTACTACAGGGGGCCGTCGCTGGGGCCAACGTCCTGACTTTC. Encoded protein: CASSVLQGAVAGANVLTF.

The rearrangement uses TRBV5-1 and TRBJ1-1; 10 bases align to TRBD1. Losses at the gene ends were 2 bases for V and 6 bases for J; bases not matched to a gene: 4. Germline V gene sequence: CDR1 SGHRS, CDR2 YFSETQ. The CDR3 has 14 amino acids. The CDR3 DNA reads TGCGCCAGCAGCTTAGGGACAGGGGAACCTGAAGCTTTCTTT. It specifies CASSLGTGEPEAFF. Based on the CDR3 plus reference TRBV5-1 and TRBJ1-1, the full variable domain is KAGVTQTPRYLIKTRGQQVTLSCSPISGHRSVSWYQQTPGQGLQFLFEYFSETQRNKGNFPGRFSGRQFSNSRSEMNVSTLELGDSALYLCASSLGTGEPEAFFGQGTRLTVV.